What follows are 18 T cell receptor beta chains derived from one specimen sequenced in a study of cytomegalovirus exposure and HLA in healthy donors. The primer mix had 60 Vbeta and 13 Jbeta primers. Assay used: immunoSEQ multiplex PCR; TCRdb lists only in-frame clones, some missing. The sample includes 110,000 to 150,000 clones, about 64% of them seen just once. The source material was PBMCs. The source is a man in his 60s in good health and CMV-seronegative.

The gene calls are TRBV19 and TRBJ1-5; TRBD1 agrees at 8 bases. V shed 3 bases and J 7 bases; nucleotides not matched to a gene: 8. CDR1 is LNHDA, CDR2 SQIVND, per germline (reference sequence). The CDR3 has 15 amino acids. The CDR3 here is CASSIQGAPTQPQHF. The CDR3 nucleotides read TGTGCCAGTAGTATCCAGGGGGCGCCGACGCAGCCCCAGCATTTT.

J is TRBJ2-1 and V is TRBV6-1; maybe TRBD2 (6 bases). Germline loops: CDR1 MNHNS, CDR2 SASEGT. Trimming pared 5 bases from V and 6 bases from J, leaving 14 bases between. CDR3 length: 14 amino acids. The DNA for the CDR3 is TGTGCCAGCAGTCTAGAACGGCGGGGCAATGAGCAGTTCTTC. Translation: CASSLERRGNEQFF.

The rearrangement links TRBV9 to TRBJ1-1; 7 bases map to TRBD1. V trimming: 0 bases; J trimming: 3 bases; junction bases outside the gene matches: 8. The CDR3 has 16 amino acids. The germline V gene has CDR1 SGDLS and CDR2 YYNGEE. For the CDR3, the DNA is TGTGCCAGCAGCGTAGAGGGGGCAGACGGGCACACTGAAGCTTTCTTT. Its translation is CASSVEGADGHTEAFF.

This chain uses TRBV9 with TRBJ1-4; 11 bases match TRBD1. Germline V gene data show CDR1 as SGDLS and CDR2 as YYNGEE. V gave up 4 bases and J gave up 14 bases; unmatched junction bases: 25. This CDR3 has 19 residues. The CDR3 DNA reads as TGTGCCAGCAGCTCACAACCCTCCATTGGGACAGGGGGGACCGGGAGTCTGTTTTTT. It yields the protein CASSSQPSIGTGGTGSLFF.

V gene TRBV29-1 combines with J gene TRBJ2-5, with 9 bases identical to TRBD2. CDR3 length: 14 residues. Per the germline V gene, CDR1 is SQVTM and CDR2 is ANQGSEA. CDR3 bases: TGCAGTGGGGATATTAGCGGGAGTGGAGAGACCCAGTACTTC. Translation: CSGDISGSGETQYF.

This chain links TRBV11-3 with TRBJ1-1; maybe TRBD1 (5 bases). Trimming cost V 3 bases and J 5 bases, with 10 bases left between them. This CDR3 has 13 residues. CDR1 is SGHNT, CDR2 YENEEA, per germline. The CDR3 reads CASSFAGGTEAFF. DNA of the CDR3: TGTGCCAGCAGCTTCGCCGGGGGGACTGAAGCTTTCTTT. The entire variable domain, with the rest obtained from reference TRBV11-3 and TRBJ1-1, is as follows: EAGVVQSPRYKIIEKKQPVAFWCNPISGHNTLYWYLQNLGQGPELLIRYENEEAVDDSQLPKDRFSAERLKGVDSTLKIQPAELGDSAVYLCASSFAGGTEAFFGQGTRLTVV.

The chain couples TRBV5-1 to TRBJ2-2; a weak D match, TRBD2 (5 bases). CDR3 length: 14 residues. In germline, CDR1 is SGHRS, CDR2 YFSETQ. V lost 4 bases and J 5 bases, leaving 12 bases between the germline ends. The CDR3 coding sequence is TGCGCCAGCAGCCCTATGACGGGAACCGGGGAGCTGTTTTTT. Its translation is CASSPMTGTGELFF.

This clone turned up a few times. This chain joins TRBV27 and TRBJ1-2; 8 bases line up with TRBD1. The CDR3 is made up of 16 amino acids. V gave up 7 bases and J gave up 5 bases; unmatched junction bases: 15. CDR1 is MNHEY and CDR2 is SMNVEV in the germline V gene (reference sequence). CDR3 nucleotides: TGTGCCAGCACTCTCTTTCCCGGGACAGGCGCTTATGGCTACACCTTC. Amino acids: CASTLFPGTGAYGYTF.

As concerns this clone: The sample carries other DNA sequences with the same CDR3. The chain combines TRBV19 with TRBJ1-5; 9 nucleotides agree with TRBD1. The CDR3 is 16 residues long. With 3 bases clipped from V and 4 bases from J, the junction kept 7 bases outside the gene matches. From germline, CDR1 is LNHDA and CDR2 SQIVND (reference sequence). CDR3: CASSILSGQGNQPQHF. The DNA of the CDR3 is TGTGCCAGTAGTATCCTCTCGGGACAGGGTAATCAGCCCCAGCATTTT.

The rearrangement joins TRBV27 to TRBJ2-7; 8 nucleotides agree with TRBD1. This CDR3 region has 16 residues. V lost 8 bases, J lost 2 bases, and 14 bases stayed unmatched. Germline assignment: CDR1 MNHEY and CDR2 SMNVEV (reference sequence). CDR3 nucleotides: TGTGCCAGCTCCCGTTCCCAGGGGGCTATCCCCTACGAGCAGTACTTC. This sequence encodes CASSRSQGAIPYEQYF.

This chain connects TRBV4-3 to TRBJ2-7; TRBD1 might be the D (5 bases). This CDR3 is built from 15 residues. The germline V gene encodes CDR1 LGHNA and CDR2 YSLEER. V lost 0 bases and J 2 bases, leaving 11 bases between the germline ends. CDR3 sequence: CASSQEIDRAYEQYF. The CDR3 DNA reads as TGCGCCAGCAGCCAAGAGATAGACAGAGCCTACGAGCAGTACTTC.

V gene TRBV7-3 combines with J gene TRBJ2-3, with a tentative D call TRBD2 (6 bases). V dropped 7 bases and J dropped 2 bases, with 13 bases sitting between them. Per germline, CDR1 SGHTA and CDR2 FQGTGA. CDR3 length: 14 amino acids. CDR3 sequence (DNA): TGTGCCAGCACCCTGGGAGGCCTCACAGATACGCAGTATTTT. Protein: CASTLGGLTDTQYF.

V and J are TRBV5-1 and TRBJ2-1; the match to TRBD2 covers 11 bases. V shed 7 bases, J shed 3 bases, and the junction held 6 bases outside the gene matches. The CDR3 spans 15 residues. Germline CDR1 and CDR2: SGHRS and YFSETQ. The DNA of the CDR3 is TGCGCCAGCCTTGGGACTAGCGGAAACTACAATGAGCAGTTCTTC. The encoded protein is CASLGTSGNYNEQFF. The full variable domain, with the rest looked up from reference TRBV5-1 and TRBJ2-1, is KAGVTQTPRYLIKTRGQQVTLSCSPISGHRSVSWYQQTPGQGLQFLFEYFSETQRNKGNFPGRFSGRQFSNSRSEMNVSTLELGDSALYLCASLGTSGNYNEQFFGPGTRLTVL.

The count of this clone is one. The CDR3, as DNA: TGCGCCAGCAGTGGCTCTCTAGCGGCGACCTACAATGAGCAGTTCTTC. Amino acids: CASSGSLAATYNEQFF. The V gene is TRBV4-1, the J gene TRBJ2-1; 7 bases agree with TRBD2. Germline V gives CDR1 MGHRA, CDR2 YSYEKL. Trimming removed 6 bases from V and 2 bases from J; junction bases left unmatched: 10. The CDR3 has 16 residues.

The J gene is TRBJ2-3, the V gene TRBV28; 8 bases match TRBD1. The CDR3 is 16 amino acids. Germline assignment: CDR1 MDHEN and CDR2 SYDVKM. With V trimmed by 6 bases and J by 1 base, 9 bases remained unmatched. CDR3 residues: CASSPAGGAGTDTQYF. CDR3 bases: TGTGCCAGCAGCCCCGCAGGGGGCGCCGGCACAGATACGCAGTATTTT.

The J gene is TRBJ1-5, the V gene TRBV10-3, with 8 nucleotides matching TRBD1. The CDR3 loop spans 15 amino acids. Per germline, CDR1 ENHRY and CDR2 SYGVKD. V was pared by 3 bases and J by 8 bases, with 9 bases of the junction left unmatched. CDR3 in amino acids: CAISESAGGTEPQHF. Written as DNA, the CDR3 is TGTGCCATCAGTGAAAGTGCAGGGGGCACGGAGCCCCAGCATTTT.

This chain joins TRBV4-3 and TRBJ2-1, with 9 bases aligning to TRBD2. V lost 5 bases, J lost 8 bases, and 10 bases stayed unmatched. This CDR3 contains 15 residues. The germline CDR1 and CDR2 sequences are LGHNA and YSLEER. The CDR3 region has the DNA TGCGCCAGCAGCTCCCTCGCGGGAGGGGGGGATGAGCAGTTCTTC. As protein: CASSSLAGGGDEQFF.

The CDR3 DNA reads as TGTGCCAGCAGGTGGGGGGGGGTGGGCTCTGGGGCCAACGTCCTGACTTTC. It translates to CASRWGGVGSGANVLTF. The J gene is TRBJ2-6, the V gene TRBV28; 7 nucleotides match TRBD2. The V and J ends lost 6 bases and 0 bases, in that order; junction bases with no gene match: 8. Germline CDR1 reads MDHEN; CDR2 reads SYDVKM. This CDR3 region has 17 residues.